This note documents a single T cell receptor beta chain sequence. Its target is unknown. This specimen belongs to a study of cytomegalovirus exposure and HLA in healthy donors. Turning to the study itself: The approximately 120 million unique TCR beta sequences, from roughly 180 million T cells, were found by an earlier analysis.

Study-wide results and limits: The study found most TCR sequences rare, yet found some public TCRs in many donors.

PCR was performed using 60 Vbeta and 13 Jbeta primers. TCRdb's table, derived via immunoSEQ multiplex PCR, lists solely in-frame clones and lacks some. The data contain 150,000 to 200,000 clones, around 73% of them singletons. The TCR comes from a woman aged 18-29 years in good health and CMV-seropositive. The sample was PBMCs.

This CDR3 is CASSSDSYEQYF. The CDR3, as DNA: TGCGCCAGCAGCTCGGACAGCTACGAGCAGTACTTC. This chain links TRBV4-1 with TRBJ2-7; perhaps TRBD1 as D (6 bases). This CDR3 spans 12 amino acids. Trimming shortened V by 5 bases and J by 3 bases, and 8 bases separated the two germline ends. CDR1 and CDR2 from the germline V gene are MGHRA and YSYEKL.